One sample yielded the 8 T cell receptor beta chains listed below, sequenced in a study of neurological immune-mediated disorders (dated by TCRdb to about 2019). The library was built by means of 5' RACE. TCRdb names Illumina HiSeq 2500 as the instrument used. TCRdb reprocessing: public reads trimmed at Q25 with fastp, clones called with MiXCR, in-frame beta chains kept. Here each entry gathers all rows of one CDR3 protein and keeps the most common genes and DNA. This sample comprises 23,000 or so distinct CDR3 sequences, around an eighth of them detected only once. Jointly, the top ten make up over 10% of the sample. The sample consisted of PBMCs. The receptors come from a woman in her sixties or seventies with HTLV-1-associated myelopathy (HAM/TSP).

V gene TRBV18 combines with J gene TRBJ2-1; 7 bases map to TRBD2. CDR1 KGHSH and CDR2 LQKENI come from the germline V gene. There are 16 residues in the CDR3. V dropped 0 bases and J dropped 6; count of bases not matched to a gene: 8. CDR3 protein: CASSPPFDGGINEQFF. CDR3 DNA sequence: TGTGCCAGCTCACCACCGTTCGACGGGGGGATCAATGAGCAGTTCTTC.

This rearrangement joins TRBV20-1 to TRBJ2-1, with 9 bases aligning to TRBD2. CDR1 and CDR2 (germline): DFQATT, SNEGSKA (reference sequence). This CDR3 is built from 17 residues. J gave up 8 bases and V 1 base, and 15 bases lay outside the gene matches. DNA of the CDR3: TGCAGTGCTAGAGGCTTCGCGGCGGGAGGGATGCTCGATGAGCAGTTCTTC. It codes for CSARGFAAGGMLDEQFF.

Concerning this clonotype: A much larger clone lies one base from this, so it may be a read error. The chain couples TRBV5-1 to TRBJ2-7; 7 nucleotides align to TRBD2. The trim removed 1 base at V and 3 bases at J, leaving 7 bases unmatched. The CDR3 totals 15 residues. Germline CDR1 and CDR2: SGHRS and YFSETQ. The CDR3 DNA reads TGCGCCAGCAGCTTGATGTCGGGGGGAAGCTACGAGCAGTACTTC. It yields the protein CASSLMSGGSYEQYF.

This clonotype was seen repeatedly, ten times or more. The chain joins TRBV5-1 to TRBJ2-2; 8 nucleotides line up with TRBD1. V lost 9 bases to trimming and J lost 3 bases; unmatched junction nucleotides: 10. The length of the CDR3 is 15 residues. Germline CDR1 is SGHRS and CDR2 is YFSETQ. The CDR3 here is CATTTGTGDTGELFF. CDR3 bases: TGCGCCACTACGACCGGGACAGGAGACACCGGGGAGCTGTTTTTT.

This clonotype was detected ten times or more. This chain connects TRBV10-3 to TRBJ2-1; 8 bases line up with TRBD1. CDR3 length equals 18 residues. Germline CDR1 and CDR2: ENHRY and SYGVKD. The V and J ends lost 5 bases and 6 bases, in that order; junction bases with no gene match: 18. The CDR3 nucleotides are TGTGCCATCAGTTCAGGAAAGTATGGACAGGGAGAGATCAATGAGCAGTTCTTC. Its protein product is CAISSGKYGQGEINEQFF.

This clonotype was seen more than once but under ten times. The V and J genes are TRBV10-2 and TRBJ2-1; 15 nucleotides align to TRBD2. The V gene's germline CDR1 is WSHSY and CDR2 SAAADI. This CDR3 is built from 21 residues. V lost 3 bases to trimming and J lost 4 bases; unmatched junction nucleotides: 16. CDR3 nucleotide sequence: TGCGCCAGCAGTGATTCCCCAGGACTAGCGGGGGGGCCCCTACGTTACAATGAGCAGTTCTTC. Amino acid sequence: CASSDSPGLAGGPLRYNEQFF.

This clonotype showed up many times. Here the CDR3 DNA reads TGTGCCAGCAGCTCGACTGCGTCAAGCTCCTACGAGCAGTACTTC. It translates to CASSSTASSSYEQYF. V usage is TRBV5-5 and J usage is TRBJ2-7; unclear D gene. The CDR3 contains 15 residues. Trimming shortened V by 3 bases and J by 0 bases, and 13 bases separated the two germline ends. CDR1 and CDR2 (germline): SGHKS, YYEKEE (reference sequence).

By frequency in the sample, this clonotype is large. This sequence joins TRBV20-1 and TRBJ2-1; 11 bases map to TRBD2. The CDR3 sequence is 18 residues long. Germline V gene sequence: CDR1 DFQATT, CDR2 SNEGSKA (reference sequence). V lost 1 base and J lost 8; bases outside the gene matches: 16. CDR3 DNA: TGCAGTGCTAGAGCGCCGGGACTAGCGGTCCGGCGCGCCCATGAGCAGTTCTTC. Residues: CSARAPGLAVRRAHEQFF.